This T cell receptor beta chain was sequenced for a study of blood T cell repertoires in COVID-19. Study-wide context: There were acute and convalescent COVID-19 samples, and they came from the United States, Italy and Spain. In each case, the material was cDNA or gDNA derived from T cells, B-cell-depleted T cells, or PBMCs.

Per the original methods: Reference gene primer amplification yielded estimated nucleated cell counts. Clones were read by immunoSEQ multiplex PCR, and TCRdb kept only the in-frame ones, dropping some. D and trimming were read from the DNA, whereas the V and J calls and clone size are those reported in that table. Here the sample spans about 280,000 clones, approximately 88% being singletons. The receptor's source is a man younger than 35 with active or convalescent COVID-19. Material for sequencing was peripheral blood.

Here the CDR3 DNA reads TGTGCCATCAGTGAGGAAGAGAGCACTGAAGCTTTCTTT. Its protein product is CAISEEESTEAFF. The V call is TRBV10-3, the J call TRBJ1-1; no reliable D call. The ends were cut back, 2 bases at V and 4 bases at J, with 8 bases in the middle. CDR1 is ENHRY, CDR2 SYGVKD, per germline. This CDR3 comprises 13 residues.